This is a list of T cell receptor beta chains from one sample in a study of CD8 T cells in ankylosing spondylitis. TCRdb independently ran MiXCR on the 5' RACE reads; one entry per CDR3 protein. The sample lists more than 650,000 distinct CDR3 sequences, around 11% occurring once. Sequencing was done on a sample of blood, either unsorted or a sorted T cell fraction (not recorded which). All receptors derive from a male donor with ankylosing spondylitis. CDR3s include the opening cysteine and the closing phenylalanine or tryptophan. A D gene is named only where the DNA matches it firmly. The size field is filled for only some rows; it gives once, few, many or a size class.

.	TRBJ1-1	.	TRBV10-3	CAIMGTVDTEAFF	TGTGCCATCATGGGGACGGTGGACACTGAAGCTTTCTTT
.	TRBJ2-1	TRBD2	TRBV6-2/TRBV6-3	CASSPGGGGIYEQFF	TGTGCCAGCAGCCCTGGAGGCGGGGGGATCTATGAGCAGTTCTTC
few	TRBJ1-6	.	TRBV20-1	CSVKRQGMNSPLHF	TGCAGTGTCAAAAGGCAGGGAATGAATTCACCCCTCCACTTT
few	TRBJ2-7	.	TRBV7-2	CASSLRGAEQYF	TGTGCCAGCAGCCTCCGGGGTGCCGAGCAGTACTTC
.	TRBJ1-2	.	TRBV7-2	CASSFSKYGYTF	TGTGCCAGCAGCTTCTCGAAATATGGCTACACCTTC
.	TRBJ2-7	TRBD1	TRBV27	CASSRDRGPFLLYEQYF	TGTGCCAGCAGTCGAGACAGGGGACCCTTCCTCCTCTACGAGCAGTACTTC
.	TRBJ2-5	.	TRBV7-3	CASSFGGPVEETQYF	TGTGCCAGCAGCTTTGGAGGGCCGGTTGAGGAGACCCAGTACTTC
many	TRBJ2-5	TRBD2	TRBV20-1	CSARRPSGEETQYF	TGCAGTGCTAGACGGCCTAGCGGGGAAGAGACCCAGTACTTC
few	TRBJ1-3	.	TRBV12-5	CASGETTGRPRGNTIYF	TGTGCTAGTGGGGAAACGACGGGACGGCCGAGAGGAAACACCATATATTTT
few	TRBJ1-5	.	TRBV12-3/TRBV12-4	CASSQGHQPQHF	TGTGCCAGCAGTCAGGGTCATCAGCCCCAGCATTTT
few	TRBJ2-7	TRBD1	TRBV7-2	CASSLDRGFDEQYF	TGTGCCAGCAGCTTAGACAGGGGGTTCGACGAGCAGTACTTC
.	TRBJ2-5	.	TRBV20-1	CSARGRVKRETQYF	TGCAGTGCTAGGGGCAGGGTGAAGAGGGAGACCCAGTACTTC
.	TRBJ2-2	TRBD2	TRBV10-1	CASKAGRTGELFF	TGCGCCAGCAAAGCGGGACGCACCGGGGAGCTGTTTTTT
few	TRBJ2-5	.	TRBV5-1	CASSLDGRRGQETQYF	TGCGCCAGCAGCTTGGATGGTAGGAGGGGCCAAGAGACCCAGTACTTC
.	TRBJ2-1	.	TRBV20-1	CSARKRYSSYNEQFF	TGCAGTGCTAGAAAGCGGTACAGCTCCTACAATGAGCAGTTCTTC
many	TRBJ2-1	.	TRBV7-9	CASILEYEQFF	TGTGCCAGCATCCTAGAGTATGAGCAGTTCTTC
few	TRBJ2-7	.	TRBV9	CASSPRGVGARGEQYF	TGTGCCAGCAGCCCGAGAGGGGTTGGGGCAAGAGGGGAGCAGTACTTC
few	TRBJ2-2	TRBD1	TRBV11-3	CASSPDRDIGELFF	TGTGCCAGCAGCCCAGACAGGGATATAGGGGAGCTGTTTTTT
few	TRBJ1-1	.	TRBV7-2	CASSLGAGRTNTEAFF	TGTGCCAGCAGCTTAGGGGCAGGGCGAACGAACACTGAAGCTTTCTTT
few	TRBJ1-4	.	TRBV28	CASSGSAREKLFF	TGTGCCAGCAGTGGGAGTGCCCGCGAAAAACTGTTTTTT
few	TRBJ2-6	.	TRBV6-1	CASSAAGANVLTF	TGTGCCAGCAGCGCAGCTGGGGCCAACGTCCTGACTTTC
.	TRBJ1-1	TRBD1	TRBV29-1	CSVRGLANTEAFF	TGCAGCGTCAGGGGGCTCGCGAACACTGAAGCTTTCTTT
many	TRBJ2-7	.	TRBV25-1	CASSEGVFEQYF	TGTGCCAGCAGTGAAGGGGTTTTCGAGCAGTACTTC
.	TRBJ1-1	.	TRBV7-2	CASSSRGPNTEAFF	TGTGCCAGCAGCTCCAGGGGCCCGAACACTGAAGCTTTCTTT
.	TRBJ2-1	TRBD2	TRBV29-1	CSGYGTSGPYNEQFF	TGCAGCGGGTATGGGACTAGCGGACCTTACAATGAGCAGTTCTTC
few	TRBJ2-1	.	TRBV20-1	CSARVGFPADTYNEQFF	TGCAGTGCTAGAGTTGGGTTTCCAGCGGATACCTACAATGAGCAGTTCTTC